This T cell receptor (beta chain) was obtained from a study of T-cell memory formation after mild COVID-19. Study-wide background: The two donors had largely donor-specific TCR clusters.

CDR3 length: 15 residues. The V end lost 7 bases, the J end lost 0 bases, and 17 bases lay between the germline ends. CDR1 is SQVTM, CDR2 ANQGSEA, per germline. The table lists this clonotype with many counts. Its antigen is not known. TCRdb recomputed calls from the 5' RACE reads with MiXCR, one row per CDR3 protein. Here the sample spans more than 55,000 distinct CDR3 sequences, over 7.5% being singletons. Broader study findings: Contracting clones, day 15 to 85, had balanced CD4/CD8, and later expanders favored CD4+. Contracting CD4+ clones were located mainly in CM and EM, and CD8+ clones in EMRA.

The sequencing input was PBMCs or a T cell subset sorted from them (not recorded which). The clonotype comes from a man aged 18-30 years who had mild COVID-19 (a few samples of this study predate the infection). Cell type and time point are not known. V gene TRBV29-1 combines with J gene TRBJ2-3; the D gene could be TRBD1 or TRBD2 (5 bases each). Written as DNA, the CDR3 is TGCAGCGCCGAAGGGACGGATACTAGCACAGATACGCAGTATTTT. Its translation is CSAEGTDTSTDTQYF.